This passage covers 13 T cell receptor beta chains from one sample sequenced in a study of blood T cells in healthy people across ages. A J-beta primer mix and a sample-barcoded 5' primer were used in a second PCR of roughly 6 to 11 cycles. MiXCR was run by TCRdb on the 5' RACE reads, yielding one entry per CDR3 protein. The sample has roughly 800,000 distinct CDR3 sequences, more than 20% seen once; the top ten hold 9.4%. These same records also appear under a second study, on T cells of mothers and their children.

The sample was blood. The source of these receptors is a boy between 10 and 17 years old in good health.

In DNA, the CDR3 is TGTGCCAGCAGTCCCACAGGGTTCAGAGAAAAACTGTTTTTT. This codes for CASSPTGFREKLFF. The chain uses TRBV12-3 or TRBV12-4 and TRBJ1-4; possible D gene TRBD1, 6 bases. Trimming stripped 5 bases from V and 8 bases from J, with 15 bases between. This CDR3 comprises 14 residues.

This clonotype was counted a few times. Its ends do not fully match the called genes, so a read error is possible. The V gene is TRBV5-1, the J gene TRBJ2-1; perhaps TRBD2 as D (5 bases). The CDR3 is 13 residues long. Germline V lookup: CDR1 SGHRS, CDR2 YFSETQ. The CDR3: CASSLGSDYERYF. DNA for the CDR3: TGCGCCAGCAGCTTGGGATCAGATTACGAGCGGTACTTC. The full variable domain, with the rest looked up from reference TRBV5-1 and TRBJ2-1, is KAGVTQTPRYLIKTRGQQVTLSCSPISGHRSVSWYQQTPGQGLQFLFEYFSETQRNKGNFPGRFSGRQFSNSRSEMNVSTLELGDSALYLCASSLGSDYERYFGPGTRLTVL.

On this clonotype: Germline and junction disagree at one end, which may indicate a read error. V is TRBV9 and J is TRBJ1-2; D is ambiguous. CDR1 SGDLS and CDR2 YYNGEE come from the germline V gene. The CDR3 extends over 12 amino acids. The CDR3 is CASSVDREGYAF. The CDR3 region has the DNA TGTGCCAGCAGCGTAGATCGGGAAGGCTACGCCTTC.

The CDR3 reads CASSPWTGGTGNTIYF. CDR3 DNA sequence: TGTGCCAGCTCACCATGGACAGGGGGCACTGGAAACACCATATATTTT. The chain joins TRBV18 to TRBJ1-3; 11 nucleotides agree with TRBD1. V lost 2 bases to trimming and J lost 2 bases; unmatched junction nucleotides: 2. The germline CDR1 and CDR2 sequences are KGHSH and LQKENI. This CDR3 region has 16 residues.

The sample holds a few counts of this clonotype. For the CDR3, the DNA is TGTGCCAGCAGCTTACTATTCAATTCACCCCTCCACTTT. Translation gives CASSLLFNSPLHF. This rearrangement joins TRBV7-3 to TRBJ1-6, with D unresolved. This CDR3 has 13 residues. V was shortened by 2 bases and J by 7 bases, with 6 bases between the two germline ends. Germline V gene lookup returns CDR1 SGHTA and CDR2 FQGTGA.

The gene calls are TRBV5-1 and TRBJ2-7; TRBD1 aligns across 11 bases. CDR3 size: 14 residues. Trimming removed 5 bases from V and 5 bases from J; junction bases left unmatched: 6. Looked up from germline, CDR1 is SGHRS and CDR2 is YFSETQ. As DNA, the CDR3 is TGCGCCAGCAGTCGGGACAGGGGGTTCAACGAGCAGTACTTC. Protein sequence: CASSRDRGFNEQYF.

In its sample, this clonotype was seen many times. CDR3 nucleotides: TGTGCCAGCAGCCTCGGACTAGCGGGAGTGGAGCAGTACTTC. Translating it yields CASSLGLAGVEQYF. The rearrangement uses TRBV28 and TRBJ2-7, with 13 bases that match TRBD2. J gave up 7 bases and V 6 bases, and 6 bases lay outside the gene matches. Germline-derived CDR1 and CDR2 are MDHEN and SYDVKM. This CDR3 region has 14 residues.

This clonotype was counted a few times. The J gene is TRBJ2-7, the V gene TRBV5-8; tentatively, D is TRBD2 (6 bases). The CDR3 is made up of 16 amino acids. Germline CDR1 is SGHTS and CDR2 is YDEGEE. Trimming shortened V by 2 bases and J by 6 bases, and 21 bases separated the two germline ends. The CDR3 region is CASSFRPRDWRGEQYF. In DNA form, the CDR3 reads TGTGCCAGCAGCTTTCGCCCCCGGGACTGGCGCGGCGAGCAGTACTTC. The full variable domain, its missing parts supplied by reference TRBV5-8 and TRBJ2-7, is EAGVTQSPTHLIKTRGQQATLRCSPISGHTSVYWYQQALGLGLQFLLWYDEGEERNRGNFPPRFSGRQFPNYSSELNVNALELEDSALYLCASSFRPRDWRGEQYFGPGTRLTVT.

This clonotype was counted a few times. V gene TRBV28 combines with J gene TRBJ2-5, with unresolved D. The CDR3 is 15 amino acids. Germline V gives CDR1 MDHEN, CDR2 SYDVKM. Trimming left V 5 bases short and J 0 bases short, with 13 bases between. CDR3: CASSPLDRDQETQYF. Written as DNA, the CDR3 is TGTGCCAGCAGTCCACTGGACCGGGACCAAGAGACCCAGTACTTC.

This clonotype showed up just a few times. The V and J genes are TRBV29-1 and TRBJ1-1; D may be TRBD1 (6 bases). Trimming took off 4 bases at V and 6 bases at J, with 15 bases between the two ends. The CDR3 is 13 amino acids. Germline V CDR1 and CDR2: SQVTM, ANQGSEA. CDR3 in amino acids: CSVVFPRGAEAFF. The CDR3, as DNA: TGCAGCGTTGTGTTCCCGAGGGGGGCTGAAGCTTTCTTT.

The chain employs TRBV29-1 and TRBJ1-5; weak D call: TRBD1 (6 bases). The CDR3 runs to 14 residues. Germline CDR1 and CDR2: SQVTM and ANQGSEA. Trimming took 7 bases from V and 6 from J, leaving 19 bases between them. The CDR3 region is CSAPWTVWRQPQHF. The CDR3 nucleotides read TGCAGCGCCCCGTGGACAGTGTGGCGTCAGCCCCAGCATTTT.

The CDR3 DNA is TGCAGTGCGCCTCGTGGGACAGGATTCACCGAGCAGTACTTC. The encoded protein is CSAPRGTGFTEQYF. The V and J genes are TRBV20-1 and TRBJ2-7, with 8 bases that match TRBD1. Germline V gene data show CDR1 as DFQATT and CDR2 as SNEGSKA (reference sequence). The V segment lost 6 bases and the J segment 6 bases; nucleotides outside the gene matches: 13. This CDR3 region has 14 residues.

This clonotype showed up just once. V usage is TRBV9 and J usage is TRBJ1-6; possibly TRBD1 for D (5 bases). Germline loops: CDR1 SGDLS, CDR2 YYNGEE. This CDR3 region has 20 residues. The V gene lost 0 bases and the J gene lost 2 bases, with 21 bases spanning the gap. This CDR3 is CASSVDGVRGRNPYNSPLHF. In DNA, the CDR3 is TGTGCCAGCAGCGTAGATGGGGTGAGGGGACGAAATCCCTATAATTCACCCCTCCACTTT.